The text below deals with one T cell receptor (beta chain). Its antigen remains unknown. CDR1 SGHTA and CDR2 FQGNSA come from the germline V gene. With V trimmed by 4 bases and J by 7 bases, 8 bases remained unmatched. The CDR3 is made up of 14 amino acids. The PCR contained 60 Vbeta and 13 Jbeta primers. Assay used: immunoSEQ multiplex PCR; TCRdb lists only in-frame clones, some missing. The data hold 210,000 or so clones, with about 89% observed a single time. This sample is part of a study of cytomegalovirus exposure and HLA in healthy donors. Study-wide points: Some segments of the V type, notably TRBV6-2 and TRBV6-3, were excluded as indistinguishable. In vitro work confirmed that a few CMV-associated chains recognize CMV antigens. Fewer N-insertions than the roughly 670-donor mean were reportedly shown by an Asian-associated ancestry cluster in a later analysis.

The TCR originated in a woman younger than 35 in good health and CMV-seronegative. The source material was PBMCs. The V and J genes are TRBV7-2 and TRBJ2-5; 8 bases are shared with TRBD2. Here the CDR3 reads CASSSQAGEATQYF. The CDR3 DNA reads TGTGCCAGCAGCTCGCAAGCGGGAGAGGCGACCCAGTACTTC.